These T cell receptor beta chains were read from a single sample in a study of vaccination and CD4 T cells after COVID-19. Their antigens are not known. TCRdb ran MiXCR on the PCR reads and lists one entry per CDR3 protein. The profile covers roughly 12,000 distinct CDR3 sequences, with 53% appearing a single time and roughly 13% taken by the ten largest. Material: CD4+ T cells from blood, cultured in vitro. All receptors come from a human donor who had recovered from COVID-19. Both conserved end residues are part of each CDR3. The order of the fields is D gene, V gene, clone size, J gene, CDR3 protein, CDR3 DNA. A D gene is named only where the DNA matches it firmly. The listing skips clone size in some rows; elsewhere it reads once, few, many or a size class.

D: TRBD2
V: TRBV28
size: NA
J: TRBJ2-5
CDR3: CASSFRAGAVLETQYF
DNA: TGTGCCAGCAGTTTTAGAGCGGGAGCGGTTTTAGAGACCCAGTACTTC

D: NA
V: TRBV3-1
size: once
J: TRBJ2-5
CDR3: CASSRPGRKTQYF
DNA: TGTGCCAGCAGCCGACCGGGGCGAAAGACCCAGTACTTC

D: TRBD1
V: TRBV6-1
size: few
J: TRBJ2-2
CDR3: CASTTQRQGPGELFF
DNA: TGTGCCAGCACCACCCAGAGACAGGGTCCCGGGGAGCTGTTTTTT

D: NA
V: TRBV21-1
size: NA
J: TRBJ2-2
CDR3: CASESKGGNTGVKNTGELFF
DNA: TGTGCCAGCGAATCTAAGGGAGGGAACACCGGGGTGAAGAACACCGGGGAGCTGTTTTTT

D: NA
V: TRBV20-1
size: few
J: TRBJ1-6
CDR3: CSARKEHGRPNSPLHF
DNA: TGCAGTGCTAGGAAGGAACACGGACGGCCAAATTCACCCCTCCACTTT

D: NA
V: TRBV15
size: NA
J: TRBJ2-5
CDR3: CATSWERRGETQYF
DNA: TGTGCCACCAGCTGGGAGCGGCGTGGGGAGACCCAGTACTTC

D: TRBD2
V: TRBV10-1
size: few
J: TRBJ2-3
CDR3: CASSRTSGSGDTQYF
DNA: TGCGCCAGCAGTAGGACTAGCGGGAGCGGGGATACGCAGTATTTT

D: NA
V: TRBV20-1
size: NA
J: TRBJ1-6
CDR3: CSAIALDGNSPLHF
DNA: TGCAGTGCCATAGCCCTGGACGGTAATTCACCCCTCCACTTT

D: TRBD2
V: TRBV11-2
size: NA
J: TRBJ2-3
CDR3: CASSDDPRRRGRDTQYF
DNA: TGTGCCAGCAGCGACGATCCTAGAAGACGCGGGAGAGATACGCAGTATTTT

D: NA
V: TRBV7-8
size: NA
J: TRBJ2-2
CDR3: CASSSTGQNTGELFF
DNA: TGTGCCAGCAGCTCAACAGGACAGAACACCGGGGAGCTGTTTTTT

D: NA
V: TRBV5-4
size: few
J: TRBJ1-1
CDR3: CASSQQYRETEAFF
DNA: TGTGCCAGCAGCCAGCAGTACAGAGAGACTGAAGCTTTCTTT

D: NA
V: TRBV9
size: NA
J: TRBJ2-3
CDR3: CASSVEGSPGAGTQYF
DNA: TGTGCCAGCAGCGTAGAAGGTAGTCCCGGTGCGGGTACGCAGTATTTT

D: NA
V: TRBV28
size: NA
J: TRBJ2-5
CDR3: CASSNRGRGETQYF
DNA: TGTGCCAGCAGCAATCGGGGGCGGGGAGAGACCCAGTACTTC

D: TRBD2
V: TRBV2
size: few
J: TRBJ2-3
CDR3: CASVGLAGVADTQYF
DNA: TGTGCCAGCGTTGGACTAGCGGGAGTAGCGGATACGCAGTATTTT

D: NA
V: TRBV20-1
size: NA
J: TRBJ2-1
CDR3: CSAASRYKYNEQFF
DNA: TGCAGTGCCGCTAGCCGATACAAATACAATGAGCAGTTCTTC

D: TRBD2
V: TRBV20-1
size: NA
J: TRBJ2-7
CDR3: CSALSRLARREQYF
DNA: TGCAGTGCTCTCTCGCGACTAGCGCGGCGCGAGCAGTACTTC

D: NA
V: TRBV20-1
size: NA
J: TRBJ2-3
CDR3: CSASRDTDTQYF
DNA: TGCAGTGCTAGCCGGGACACAGATACGCAGTATTTT